This TCR beta chain originates from a study of blood T cell repertoires in COVID-19. Across the whole study: Specimens from acute and convalescent COVID-19 originated in the United States, Italy and Spain. Nucleic acid was either cDNA or gDNA, and it came from T cells, B-cell-depleted T cells, or PBMCs.

Deletions cut 5 bases from V and 7 bases from J, with 21 bases between. CDR1 and CDR2 from the germline V gene are SGHNT and YYREEE (reference sequence). This CDR3 has 15 residues. In the source study's methods: Reference gene primer amplification in the assay estimated nucleated cell counts. Repertoires were generated with immunoSEQ multiplex PCR, while TCRdb's copy carries only in-frame clones and drops some. That table is the source of V, J and clone size, and D and trimming were worked out from the DNA. The sample has 70,000 to 95,000 clones, about nine tenths seen once. This chain uses TRBV5-4 with TRBJ1-1; D remains unclear. Sequences were obtained from peripheral blood. This clonotype originated in a human donor with active COVID-19. The donor label of this sample is uncertain. The CDR3 DNA is TGTGCCAGCAGGCACTCCTTAACGGGGTCTATTGAAGCTTTCTTT. It yields the protein CASRHSLTGSIEAFF.